Detailed here is one TCR beta chain. Its antigen remains unidentified. V was cut by 0 bases and J by 0 bases, with 10 bases left in between. Germline-derived CDR1 and CDR2 are SGHRS and YFSETQ. There are 16 residues in the CDR3. This entry is derived from a study of cytomegalovirus exposure and HLA in healthy donors. Study-level findings and limits: Upon later analysis, TCR association rates were observed to vary by HLA locus, being highest for DRB1 and lowest for HLA-C.

PCR used 60 Vbeta primers and 13 Jbeta primers. The data were produced by immunoSEQ multiplex PCR, yet TCRdb's version contains in-frame clones alone and is incomplete. The sample has 110,000 to 150,000 clones; roughly 86% are singletons. Sequenced material: PBMCs. The TCR was taken from a young man in good health and CMV-seropositive. The chain uses TRBV5-1 and TRBJ1-3; no clear D. The CDR3 bases are TGCGCCAGCAGCTTGGAGGCGCGGTCCTCTGGAAACACCATATATTTT. This gives the protein CASSLEARSSGNTIYF.